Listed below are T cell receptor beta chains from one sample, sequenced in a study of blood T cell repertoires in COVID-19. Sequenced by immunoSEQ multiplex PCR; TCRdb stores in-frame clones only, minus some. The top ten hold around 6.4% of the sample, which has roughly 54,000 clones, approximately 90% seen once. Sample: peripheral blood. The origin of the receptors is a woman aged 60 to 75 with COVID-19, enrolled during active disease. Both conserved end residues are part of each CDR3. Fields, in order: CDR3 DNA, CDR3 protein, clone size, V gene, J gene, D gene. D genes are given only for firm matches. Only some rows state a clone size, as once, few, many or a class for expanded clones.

TGTGCCAGCAGCTTACGTGGGTCGGGTCAAGAGACCCAGTACTTC	CASSLRGSGQETQYF	NA	TRBV7-9	TRBJ2-5	NA
TGCGCCAGCAGCCAAGAGGGGACATTCACCTACGAGCAGTACTTC	CASSQEGTFTYEQYF	NA	TRBV4-1	TRBJ2-7	NA
TGTGCCAGCCAGGTCACACTAGCGGGAGTTGAGCAGTTCTTC	CASQVTLAGVEQFF	NA	TRBV18	TRBJ2-1	TRBD2
TGTGCCAGCAGTCCCTTTGACGAGCAGTACTTC	CASSPFDEQYF	NA	TRBV28	TRBJ2-7	NA
TGTGCCAGCAGCTTCAGAGCGGGAGCATACAATGAGCAGTTCTTC	CASSFRAGAYNEQFF	few	TRBV5-4	TRBJ2-1	TRBD2
TGTGCCAGTAGTATCCAGCGGGACACTAACCCTAAGTTCTTC	CASSIQRDTNPKFF	NA	TRBV19	TRBJ2-1	NA
TGTGCCAGCAGCTCGCCCAACAGGCGCCCCACTGAAGCTTTCTTT	CASSSPNRRPTEAFF	NA	TRBV11-2	TRBJ1-1	NA
TGCGCCAGCAGCTTGGGCGGACAGTCGAATGAAAAACTGTTTTTT	CASSLGGQSNEKLFF	NA	TRBV5-1	TRBJ1-4	NA
TGTGCCTGGAACAGGGGGCTCGCCTACGAGCAGTACTTC	CAWNRGLAYEQYF	NA	TRBV30	TRBJ2-7	TRBD1
TGTGCCAGCACCAGGACAGGGGAATTCAATGGCTACACCTTC	CASTRTGEFNGYTF	NA	TRBV6-5	TRBJ1-2	TRBD1
TGTGCCAGCAGCTTAAGGGGGCGCGATGAGCAGTTCTTC	CASSLRGRDEQFF	NA	TRBV7-3	TRBJ2-1	NA
TGTGCCAGTAGTGCTTCCGGGACTAGCGGCTACGAGCAGTACTTC	CASSASGTSGYEQYF	NA	TRBV19	TRBJ2-7	TRBD2
TGTGCCAGCAGCCAAAGCCCACCCACCTACAATGAGCAGTTCTTC	CASSQSPPTYNEQFF	NA	TRBV3-1/TRBV3-2	TRBJ2-1	NA
TGTGCCAGCAGGCCCAAAGGTTCGGGTGGCTACACCTTC	CASRPKGSGGYTF	NA	TRBV6-6	TRBJ1-2	NA
TGTGCCAGCAGTGACCAGGGGGTCGAGCAGTACTTC	CASSDQGVEQYF	once	TRBV6-1	TRBJ2-7	TRBD1
TGTGCCAGCAGCCAAGGGCTAGCGGGATTGAACAATGAGCAGTTCTTC	CASSQGLAGLNNEQFF	NA	TRBV3-1/TRBV3-2	TRBJ2-1	TRBD2
TGTGCCAGTAGTGTGATAGTTTCCTACAATGAGCAGTTCTTC	CASSVIVSYNEQFF	once	TRBV19	TRBJ2-1	NA
TGCAGTGCTAGTTTGTCTAGCGGGAGCCCAGATACGCAGTATTTT	CSASLSSGSPDTQYF	NA	TRBV20-1	TRBJ2-3	TRBD2
TGCGCCAGCAGCGCTGGACAGGGGGCGCGTTATACCGGGGAGCTGTTTTTT	CASSAGQGARYTGELFF	once	TRBV5-1	TRBJ2-2	TRBD1
TGCGCCAGCAGCTTCACAGGGGGGTGGGATTCACCCCTCCACTTT	CASSFTGGWDSPLHF	NA	TRBV4-1	TRBJ1-6	TRBD1
TGTGCCACCAGCAGAGCCGCAGGGGTCAATCAGCCCCAGCATTTT	CATSRAAGVNQPQHF	NA	TRBV15	TRBJ1-5	NA
TGTGCCAGCAGCTTAGGACCTACTAAGCCCCAGCATTTT	CASSLGPTKPQHF	NA	TRBV7-2	TRBJ1-5	NA
TGCAGCGTTGACGCCCGTCTTGGTAGCAGCTACAATGAGCAGTTCTTC	CSVDARLGSSYNEQFF	NA	TRBV29-1	TRBJ2-1	NA
TGTGCCAGCAGCCAGGGGACAGGTCGATCGTTC	CASSQGTGRSF	NA	TRBV3-1/TRBV3-2	TRBJ1-1	TRBD1
TGTGCCAGCAGTTTATGGCAGGGAAACACCGGGGAGCTGTTTTTT	CASSLWQGNTGELFF	NA	TRBV27	TRBJ2-2	NA
TGCGCCAGCAGTTTGGGTGGGACAGGGTATGGCTACACCTTC	CASSLGGTGYGYTF	NA	TRBV5-1	TRBJ1-2	TRBD1
TGTGCCAGCAGTGAACCCGGACAGGGAATTTACGAGCAGTACTTC	CASSEPGQGIYEQYF	NA	TRBV6-1	TRBJ2-7	TRBD1
TGTGCCAGCAGCCGGAATACAGGGGGAATTGAAAAACTGTTTTTT	CASSRNTGGIEKLFF	NA	TRBV7-6	TRBJ1-4	TRBD1
TGTGCCAGCAGTGGGGGATTGGCGGGAGTTACCTACAATGAGCAGTTCTTC	CASSGGLAGVTYNEQFF	NA	TRBV2	TRBJ2-1	TRBD2
TGCACCAGCAGTAAGCGGCAGGGTGGGGAGGATCAGCCCCAGCATTTT	CTSSKRQGGEDQPQHF	NA	TRBV1	TRBJ1-5	NA
TGTGCCAGCAGCGACTGGAGCTCTGGAAACACCATATATTTT	CASSDWSSGNTIYF	once	TRBV6-5	TRBJ1-3	NA
TGTGCCAGCTCTCGACAGGGTCATCCGCAGCCCCAGCATTTT	CASSRQGHPQPQHF	few	TRBV18	TRBJ1-5	TRBD1
TGTGCCAGCAGTTCCCGCGGCCGAAACTCCTACGAGCAGTACTTC	CASSSRGRNSYEQYF	NA	TRBV27	TRBJ2-7	NA
TGTGCCAGCAGCGCCCAATGGACAGGGCTGAACACCGGGGAGCTGTTTTTT	CASSAQWTGLNTGELFF	NA	TRBV11-2	TRBJ2-2	TRBD1
TGTGCCAGCAGCTTAGAGGGGGGGTCGAACACTGAAGCTTTCTTT	CASSLEGGSNTEAFF	NA	TRBV7-2	TRBJ1-1	NA
TGTGCCAGCAGTGAGACGAGGACAGGGGGGAATGAAAAACTGTTTTTT	CASSETRTGGNEKLFF	NA	TRBV2	TRBJ1-4	TRBD1
TGTGCCAGCAGCCCTAGCCCGGGAGGGTACACAGATACGCAGTATTTT	CASSPSPGGYTDTQYF	NA	TRBV3-1/TRBV3-2	TRBJ2-3	TRBD2
TGTGCCAGCAGGGGATTAGGGGGGGACTACACCGGGGAGCTGTTTTTT	CASRGLGGDYTGELFF	once	TRBV27	TRBJ2-2	NA
TGTGCCAGCAGTTCCTTCGGGTATCACTATGGCTACACCTTC	CASSSFGYHYGYTF	NA	TRBV6-5	TRBJ1-2	NA
TGTGCCAGTAGTAGAGATGGCAGGCAAAACCGTAACTATGGCTACACCTTC	CASSRDGRQNRNYGYTF	NA	TRBV19	TRBJ1-2	NA
TGCGCCAGCAGTCAAGCGACAGGGGGCACGGACGAGCAGTACTTC	CASSQATGGTDEQYF	NA	TRBV23-1	TRBJ2-7	TRBD1
TGTGCCAGCAGTCCACAGACAGGGGGCTTCGACGAGCAGTACTTC	CASSPQTGGFDEQYF	NA	TRBV28	TRBJ2-7	TRBD1
TGTGCCAGCAGTTGGGGGGTGGTGACTGAAGCTTTCTTT	CASSWGVVTEAFF	NA	TRBV27	TRBJ1-1	NA
TGTGCCAGTAGTAGAGGAGGAAACTATGGCTACACCTTC	CASSRGGNYGYTF	few	TRBV19	TRBJ1-2	NA
TGTGCCAGCGGCGGACTAGCGGGGTACAATGAGCAGTTCTTC	CASGGLAGYNEQFF	NA	TRBV9	TRBJ2-1	TRBD2
TGTGCCAGCAGCGTCCCGCCGGGAGGGATTCACACTGAAGCTTTCTTT	CASSVPPGGIHTEAFF	NA	TRBV7-9	TRBJ1-1	NA
TGTGCCAGCAGCCAAGCGGGACAGGGCTCGGGGAAGCTGTTTTTT	CASSQAGQGSGKLFF	NA	TRBV4-2	TRBJ2-2	TRBD1
TGTGCCAGCGCAACACAGAAGAACTATGGCTACACCTTC	CASATQKNYGYTF	once	TRBV28	TRBJ1-2	NA
TGTGCCAGCATACTAGCGGGAAGCATGCACAATGAGCAGTTCTTC	CASILAGSMHNEQFF	NA	TRBV5-5	TRBJ2-1	TRBD2
TGTGCCAGCAGTCAAGACAGACCCTATGGCTACACCTTC	CASSQDRPYGYTF	NA	TRBV12-3/TRBV12-4	TRBJ1-2	NA
TGTGCCAGCAGCCTACAGATCATGAACACTGAAGCTTTCTTT	CASSLQIMNTEAFF	NA	TRBV3-1/TRBV3-2	TRBJ1-1	NA
TGTGCCAGTAGTTCGGGACTGTTATCCTACAATGAGCAGTTCTTC	CASSSGLLSYNEQFF	once	TRBV19	TRBJ2-1	NA
TGTGCCAGCAGTACACTGGGGTTACAGGGAAGTGGAAACACCATATATTTT	CASSTLGLQGSGNTIYF	NA	TRBV25-1	TRBJ1-3	NA
TGTGCCAGTACACGGGGGGCCACTGAAGCTTTCTTT	CASTRGATEAFF	NA	TRBV19	TRBJ1-1	NA
TGTGCCAGCAGCTCGACGGCCCAATCAGGGGCGGGAGGGTACAATGAGCAGTTCTTC	CASSSTAQSGAGGYNEQFF	NA	TRBV5-8	TRBJ2-1	TRBD2
TGTGCCAGCAAGTCGGGATCGACTAATGAAAAACTGTTTTTT	CASKSGSTNEKLFF	NA	TRBV6-5	TRBJ1-4	NA